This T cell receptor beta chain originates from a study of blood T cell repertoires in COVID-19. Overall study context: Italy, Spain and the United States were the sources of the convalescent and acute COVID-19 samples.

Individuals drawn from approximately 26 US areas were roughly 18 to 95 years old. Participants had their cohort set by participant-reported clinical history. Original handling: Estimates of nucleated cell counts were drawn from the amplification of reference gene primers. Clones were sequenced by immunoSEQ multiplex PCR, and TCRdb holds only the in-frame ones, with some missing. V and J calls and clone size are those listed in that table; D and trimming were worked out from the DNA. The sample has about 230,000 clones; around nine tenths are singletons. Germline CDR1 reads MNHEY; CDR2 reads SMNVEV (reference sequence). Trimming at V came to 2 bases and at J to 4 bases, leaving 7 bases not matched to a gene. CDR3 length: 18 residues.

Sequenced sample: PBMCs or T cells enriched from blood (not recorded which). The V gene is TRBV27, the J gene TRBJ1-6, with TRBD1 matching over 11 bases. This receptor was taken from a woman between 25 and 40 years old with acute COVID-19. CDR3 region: CASSLKLGQGAYNSPLHF. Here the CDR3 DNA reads TGTGCCAGCAGTTTAAAGTTAGGACAGGGGGCTTATAATTCACCCCTCCACTTT.